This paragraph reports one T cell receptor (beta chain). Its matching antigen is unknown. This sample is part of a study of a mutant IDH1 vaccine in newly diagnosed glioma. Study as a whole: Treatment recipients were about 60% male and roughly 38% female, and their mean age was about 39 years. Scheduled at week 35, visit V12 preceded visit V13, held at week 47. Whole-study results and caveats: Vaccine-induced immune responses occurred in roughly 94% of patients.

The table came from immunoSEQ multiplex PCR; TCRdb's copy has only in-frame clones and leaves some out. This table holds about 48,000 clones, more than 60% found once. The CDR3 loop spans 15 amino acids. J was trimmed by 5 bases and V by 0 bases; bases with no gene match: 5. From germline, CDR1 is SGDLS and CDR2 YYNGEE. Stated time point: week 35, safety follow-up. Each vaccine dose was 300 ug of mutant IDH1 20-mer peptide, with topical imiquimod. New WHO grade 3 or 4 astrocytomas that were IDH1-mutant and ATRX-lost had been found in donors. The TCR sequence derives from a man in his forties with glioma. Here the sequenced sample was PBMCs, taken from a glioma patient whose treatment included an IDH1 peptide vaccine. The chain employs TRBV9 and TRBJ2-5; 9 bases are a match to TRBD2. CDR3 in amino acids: CASSVVGGGAETQYF. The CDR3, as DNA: TGTGCCAGCAGCGTAGTTGGCGGGGGGGCGGAGACCCAGTACTTC.